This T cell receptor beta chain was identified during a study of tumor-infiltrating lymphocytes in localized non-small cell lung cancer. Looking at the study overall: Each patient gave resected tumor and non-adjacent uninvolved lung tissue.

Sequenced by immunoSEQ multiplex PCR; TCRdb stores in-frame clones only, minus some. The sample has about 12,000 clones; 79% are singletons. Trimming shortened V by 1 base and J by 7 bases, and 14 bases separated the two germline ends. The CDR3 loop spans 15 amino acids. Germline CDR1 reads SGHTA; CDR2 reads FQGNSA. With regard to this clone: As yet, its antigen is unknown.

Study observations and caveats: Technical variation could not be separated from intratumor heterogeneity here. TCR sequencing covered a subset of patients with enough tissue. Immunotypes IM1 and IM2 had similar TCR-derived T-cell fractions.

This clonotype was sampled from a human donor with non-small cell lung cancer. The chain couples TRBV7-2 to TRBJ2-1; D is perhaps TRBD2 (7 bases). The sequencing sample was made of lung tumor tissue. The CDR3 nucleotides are TGTGCCAGCAGCTTAGTCGGGGGGCTATTGAATGAGCAGTTCTTC. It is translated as CASSLVGGLLNEQFF.